This T cell receptor (beta chain) stems from a study of cytotoxic CD8 clonotypes in ibrutinib-treated CLL. Study information: A median about 11 months of treatment, range 6 to 36, preceded the collection of response samples. Study-wide results and limits: Researchers report that baseline clonality outpaced age-matched healthy donors and tracked circulating CD8+ T-cell counts.

Frozen PBMC stocks contributed approximately 2.1 micrograms of genomic DNA to the TCR beta libraries. The CDR3 is made up of 16 amino acids. J lost 1 base, V lost 3 bases, and 5 bases had no gene match. Germline CDR1 and CDR2: SGHRS and YFSETQ. Method: immunoSEQ multiplex PCR; TCRdb's copy keeps in-frame clones and lacks some. The sample yields about 69,000 clones, around 80% seen once. A word on this clone: What it recognizes is unknown.

This chain uses TRBV5-1 with TRBJ1-4, with 8 positions matching TRBD1. Specimen: PBMCs, collected at disease progression, from a patient treated with ibrutinib. The clonotype originates from a human donor with chronic lymphocytic leukemia. DNA for the CDR3: TGCGCCAGCAGCTCCACAGGGGGGAGAACTAATGAAAAACTGTTTTTT. Translating it yields CASSSTGGRTNEKLFF.